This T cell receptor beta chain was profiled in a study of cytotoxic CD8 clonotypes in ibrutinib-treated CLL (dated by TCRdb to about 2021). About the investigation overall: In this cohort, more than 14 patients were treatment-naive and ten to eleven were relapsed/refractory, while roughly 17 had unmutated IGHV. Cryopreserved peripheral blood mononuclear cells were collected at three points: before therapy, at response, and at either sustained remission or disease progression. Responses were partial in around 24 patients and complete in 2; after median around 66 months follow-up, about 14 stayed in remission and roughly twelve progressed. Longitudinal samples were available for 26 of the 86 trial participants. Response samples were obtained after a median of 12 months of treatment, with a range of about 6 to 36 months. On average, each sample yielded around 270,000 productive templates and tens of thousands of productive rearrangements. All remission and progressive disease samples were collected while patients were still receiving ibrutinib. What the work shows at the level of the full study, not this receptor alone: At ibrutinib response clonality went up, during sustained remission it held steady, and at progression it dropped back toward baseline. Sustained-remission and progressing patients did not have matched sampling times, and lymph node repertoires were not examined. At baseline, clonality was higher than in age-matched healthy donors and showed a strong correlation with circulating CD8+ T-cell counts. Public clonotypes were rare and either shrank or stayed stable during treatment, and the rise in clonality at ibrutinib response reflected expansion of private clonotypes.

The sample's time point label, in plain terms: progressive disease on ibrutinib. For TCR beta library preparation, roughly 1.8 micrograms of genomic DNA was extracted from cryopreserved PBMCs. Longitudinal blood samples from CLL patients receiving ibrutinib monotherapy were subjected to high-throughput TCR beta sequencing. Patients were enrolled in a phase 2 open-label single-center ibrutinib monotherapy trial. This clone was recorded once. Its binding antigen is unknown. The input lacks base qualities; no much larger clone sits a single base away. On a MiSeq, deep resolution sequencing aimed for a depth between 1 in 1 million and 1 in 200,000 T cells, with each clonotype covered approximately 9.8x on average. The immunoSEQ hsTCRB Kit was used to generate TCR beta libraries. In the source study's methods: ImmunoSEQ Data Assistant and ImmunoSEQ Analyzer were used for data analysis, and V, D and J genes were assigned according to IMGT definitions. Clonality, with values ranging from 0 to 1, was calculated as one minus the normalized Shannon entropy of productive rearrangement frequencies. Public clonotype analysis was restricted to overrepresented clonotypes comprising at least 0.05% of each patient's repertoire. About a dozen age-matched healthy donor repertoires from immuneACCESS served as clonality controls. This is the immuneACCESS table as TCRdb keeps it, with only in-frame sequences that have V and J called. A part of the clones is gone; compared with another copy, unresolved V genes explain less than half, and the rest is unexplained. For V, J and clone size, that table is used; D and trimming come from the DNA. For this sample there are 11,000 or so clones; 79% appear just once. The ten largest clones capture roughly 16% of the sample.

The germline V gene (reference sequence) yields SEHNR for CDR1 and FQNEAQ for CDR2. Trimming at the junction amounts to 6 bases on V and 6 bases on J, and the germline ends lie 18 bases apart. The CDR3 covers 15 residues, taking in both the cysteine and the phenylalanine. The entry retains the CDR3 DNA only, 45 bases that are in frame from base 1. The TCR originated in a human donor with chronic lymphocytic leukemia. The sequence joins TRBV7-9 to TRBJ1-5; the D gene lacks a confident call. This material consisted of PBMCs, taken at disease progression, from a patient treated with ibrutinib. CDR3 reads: CASSHTTPGGQPQHF. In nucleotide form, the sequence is TGTGCCAGCAGTCACACGACCCCCGGAGGTCAGCCCCAGCATTTT.